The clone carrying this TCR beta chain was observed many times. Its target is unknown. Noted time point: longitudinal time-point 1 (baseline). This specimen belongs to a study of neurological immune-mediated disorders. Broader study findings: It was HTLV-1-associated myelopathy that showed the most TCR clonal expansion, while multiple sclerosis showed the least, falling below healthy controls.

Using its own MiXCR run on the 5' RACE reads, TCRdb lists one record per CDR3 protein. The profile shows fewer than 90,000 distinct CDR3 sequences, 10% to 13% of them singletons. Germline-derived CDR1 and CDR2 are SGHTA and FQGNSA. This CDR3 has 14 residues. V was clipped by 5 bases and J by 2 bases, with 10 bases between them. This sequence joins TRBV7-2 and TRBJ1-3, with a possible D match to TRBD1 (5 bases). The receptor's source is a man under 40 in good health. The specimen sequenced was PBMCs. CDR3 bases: TGTGCCAGCAGCCCCAGGGTACCTGGAAACACCATATATTTT. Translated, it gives CASSPRVPGNTIYF.